The rows below give T cell receptor beta chains drawn from one sample of a study of T-cell memory formation after mild COVID-19. TCRdb used MiXCR to reprocess the 5' RACE reads, holding one entry per CDR3 protein. The table includes 400,000 to 500,000 distinct CDR3 sequences, roughly a quarter detected once. What was sequenced was PBMCs or a T cell subset sorted from them (not recorded which). Receptors were obtained from an adult woman who had mild COVID-19 (a few samples of this study predate the infection). Cell type and time point are not known. CDR3s include the opening cysteine and the closing phenylalanine or tryptophan. A D gene is named only where the DNA matches it firmly. Clone size is given for some rows only: seen once, a few or many times, or a class if the clone is expanded.

few	TRBD2	TRBJ2-3	TRBV20-1	TGCAGTGCTAGTCGACTAGCGGGGGGCGATGCAGATACGCAGTATTTT	CSASRLAGGDADTQYF
few	TRBD2	TRBJ2-1	TRBV7-2	TGTGCCAGCAGCTTAGCTCTCAGCGGGAGTTTCAATGAGCAGTTCTTC	CASSLALSGSFNEQFF
once	NA	TRBJ2-5	TRBV11-2	TGTGCCAGTAACCTAGTACGAGGACAAGAGACCCAGTACTTC	CASNLVRGQETQYF
NA	NA	TRBJ2-5	TRBV12-3/TRBV12-4	TGTGCCAGCAGCGGGACACTGTACCAAGAGACCCAGTACTTC	CASSGTLYQETQYF
NA	TRBD1	TRBJ2-1	TRBV5-1	TGCGCCAGCAGCCGCTTCACCGGGACAGGGATAAACAATGAGCAGTTCTTC	CASSRFTGTGINNEQFF
NA	NA	TRBJ2-6	TRBV25-1	TGTGCCAGCATTCATCCTGGGGCCAACGTCCTGACTTTC	CASIHPGANVLTF
NA	NA	TRBJ1-4	TRBV30	TGTGCCTGGACCCTCGGGGGGGCGGCTAATGAAAAACTGTTTTTT	CAWTLGGAANEKLFF
NA	TRBD1	TRBJ1-1	TRBV19	TGTGCCAGCTGGACAGGGGGAAACACTGAAGCTTTCTTT	CASWTGGNTEAFF
NA	TRBD2	TRBJ2-7	TRBV10-3	TGTGCCATCAGTCGTCCCGGGACTAGCGGGAGGCGGGAGCAGTACTTC	CAISRPGTSGRREQYF
NA	TRBD2	TRBJ2-3	TRBV7-2	TGTGCCAGCAATAGCGGGAGAGAAGATACGCAGTATTTT	CASNSGREDTQYF
few	NA	TRBJ1-1	TRBV7-6	TGTGCCAGCAGCAACCATAACGTCAAATATGAAGCTTTCTTT	CASSNHNVKYEAFF
few	TRBD1	TRBJ2-1	TRBV7-2	TGTGCCAGCAGCTCATCCGGGACAGGTTACAATGAGCAGTTCTTC	CASSSSGTGYNEQFF
many	TRBD1	TRBJ1-2	TRBV6-5	TGTGCCAGCAGTTCAGGACAGGGTGGCTATGGCTACACCTTC	CASSSGQGGYGYTF
NA	TRBD1	TRBJ2-7	TRBV9	TGTGCCAGCAGCGGATCCGGGACAGGGTCTATCTACGAGCAGTACTTC	CASSGSGTGSIYEQYF
once	NA	TRBJ1-2	TRBV30	TGTGCCTGGAGTAGTATTTTGCTGGTCGGCTACACCTTC	CAWSSILLVGYTF
NA	NA	TRBJ2-2	TRBV4-3	TGCGCCAGCAGCCAAGGGTCCGGAACGAACACCGGGGAGCTGTTTTTT	CASSQGSGTNTGELFF
few	NA	TRBJ1-1	TRBV10-3	TGTGCCATCAGTGAGTCGTTAGGGGGGTACACTGAAGCTTTCTTT	CAISESLGGYTEAFF
few	TRBD2	TRBJ2-3	TRBV20-1	TGCAGTGCCCCTGTCGGCGCGGGGGGGTTCACAGATACGCAGTATTTT	CSAPVGAGGFTDTQYF
few	NA	TRBJ2-2	TRBV29-1	TGCAGCGTTCTGGGTCCTAACACCGGGGAGCTGTTTTTT	CSVLGPNTGELFF
few	NA	TRBJ1-1	TRBV9	TGTGCCAGCAGCGTAGATCCATTGGTCAGCGCTGAAGCTTTCTTT	CASSVDPLVSAEAFF
NA	NA	TRBJ1-6	TRBV12-3/TRBV12-4	TGTGCCAGCAGTTTCGGGAGTTCCTATAAGTCACCCCTCCACTTT	CASSFGSSYKSPLHF
few	TRBD2	TRBJ2-3	TRBV7-6	TGTGCCAGCAGCTTAGAGGAGGGACTAGGCCCAGATACGCAGTATTTT	CASSLEEGLGPDTQYF
NA	NA	TRBJ2-7	TRBV10-3	TGTGCCATCAGTGAAAACATAGCCTACGAGCAGTACTTC	CAISENIAYEQYF
NA	NA	TRBJ2-7	TRBV6-5	TGTGCCAGCAGTTACTCGGGGCGAGACTGGGACGAGCAGTACTTC	CASSYSGRDWDEQYF
once	TRBD1	TRBJ1-2	TRBV14	TGTGCCAGCAGCCAAGAGATAGGGGGCGTTAATGGCTACACCTTC	CASSQEIGGVNGYTF
NA	NA	TRBJ2-3	TRBV6-5	TGTGCCAGCAGTTACTCGGGGGCCCCCGATACGCAGTATTTT	CASSYSGAPDTQYF
NA	NA	TRBJ1-5	TRBV7-2	TGTGCCAGCAGCCTGGGACATGGCAATCAGCCCCAGCATTTT	CASSLGHGNQPQHF
few	TRBD2	TRBJ2-3	TRBV7-9	TGTGCCAGCACCTTAGGGCTGGAGCGGGGGCCTCTCACAGATACGCAGTATTTT	CASTLGLERGPLTDTQYF
NA	NA	TRBJ1-2	TRBV7-9	TGTGCCAGCAGCCTGGACCCGGAGGGCTACACCTTC	CASSLDPEGYTF
few	NA	TRBJ1-5	TRBV6-1	TGTGCCAGCATCTCCGGGACGGCAAGCAATCAGCCCCAGCATTTT	CASISGTASNQPQHF
NA	NA	TRBJ1-1	TRBV6-5	TGTGCCAGCAGTTACGCCGGGGGTGGGATGAACACTGAAGCTTTCTTT	CASSYAGGGMNTEAFF
NA	TRBD2	TRBJ2-1	TRBV10-2	TGCGCCAGCTGGGGACTAGCGGGACGTGAGCAGTTCTTC	CASWGLAGREQFF
NA	NA	TRBJ2-3	TRBV24-1	TGTGCCACCAGTGTTCCGCTAGCGGATACGCAGTATTTT	CATSVPLADTQYF
NA	NA	TRBJ1-5	TRBV27	TGTGCCAGCAGTGCGGACATGCTGGGGAGCAATCAGCCCCAGCATTTT	CASSADMLGSNQPQHF
few	NA	TRBJ2-5	TRBV21-1	TGTGCCAGCAGCAAACGGGACAGGGCGAGGGGAGAGACCCAGTACTTC	CASSKRDRARGETQYF
NA	TRBD1	TRBJ2-2	TRBV5-5	TGTGCCAGCAGCCTACGGACAGGGTTGGACGGGGAGCTGTTTTTT	CASSLRTGLDGELFF
NA	TRBD2	TRBJ2-3	TRBV7-9	TGTGCCAGCAGACGAGGACTAGCGGGGGGTGAGGATACGCAGTATTTT	CASRRGLAGGEDTQYF
few	NA	TRBJ1-1	TRBV14	TGTGCCAGCAGCTTCCACCCCAGGGGAACTGAAGCTTTCTTT	CASSFHPRGTEAFF
NA	NA	TRBJ1-2	TRBV7-2	TGTGCCAGCAGTTCGAGCCCTGGCTACACCTTC	CASSSSPGYTF
NA	TRBD1	TRBJ2-2	TRBV5-1	TGCGCCAGCCGTACAGGGGGCGAGGTCGGGGAGCTGTTTTTT	CASRTGGEVGELFF
few	NA	TRBJ1-1	TRBV6-5	TGTGCCAGCAGAAAACGGTTGAACACTGAAGCTTTCTTT	CASRKRLNTEAFF
NA	NA	TRBJ1-6	TRBV7-2	TGTGCCAGCAGCTTAGATGGGGAGATCAATTCACCCCTCCACTTT	CASSLDGEINSPLHF
NA	NA	TRBJ1-2	TRBV30	TGTGCCTGGAGCCGAGGAGGACGACCTCCGTCCGGCTATGGCTACACCTTC	CAWSRGGRPPSGYGYTF
NA	TRBD2	TRBJ2-2	TRBV7-3	TGTGCCAGCAGCAGGACTAGCGGGGGGAACACCGGGGAGCTGTTTTTT	CASSRTSGGNTGELFF
few	NA	TRBJ2-1	TRBV15	TGTGCCACCCAACTCGATTTTGGGTCCTACAATGAGCAGTTCTTC	CATQLDFGSYNEQFF
NA	NA	TRBJ2-4	TRBV15	TGTGCCACCAGCACCCGTACAGCGTACAGAAACATTCAGTACTTC	CATSTRTAYRNIQYF
NA	NA	TRBJ2-3	TRBV11-2	TGTGCCAGCAGCTTAGTTCCAGGCGTTAGCACAGATACGCAGTATTTT	CASSLVPGVSTDTQYF
few	NA	TRBJ1-5	TRBV5-5	TGTGCCAGCAGCTTAAGAGGATTCCAAGCTCAGCCCCAGCATTTT	CASSLRGFQAQPQHF
few	NA	TRBJ2-1	TRBV2	TGTGCCAGCAGTGTCACGACTAACAATGAGCAGTTCTTC	CASSVTTNNEQFF
few	NA	TRBJ2-1	TRBV24-1	TGTGCCACCAGTGAAAATCCCCAGCTAGCAAACTCCTACAATGAGCAGTTCTTC	CATSENPQLANSYNEQFF